This T cell receptor beta chain was recovered during a study of T cell repertoires in cytomegalovirus infection. V lost 5 bases and J lost 5, with 9 bases in between. The CDR3 has 12 amino acids. The germline CDR1 and CDR2 sequences are KGHSH and LQKENI. TCRdb independently ran MiXCR on the reads; one entry per CDR3 protein. The sample carries about 740,000 distinct CDR3 sequences, roughly 36% recorded once. For this clonotype: The CDR3 does not close with the conserved phenylalanine or tryptophan, likely indicating a read error.

What was sequenced was PBMCs. The TCR sequence derives from a human donor in good health (CMV status not recorded). Some clones in this sample may be carry-over from other donors' samples. The chain uses TRBV18 and TRBJ2-5; D ambiguous. As DNA, the CDR3 is TGTGCCAGCTCAACAGAGAGTGAGACCCAGTACTTA. Translating gives CASSTESETQYL.